A single sample is the source of the 10 T cell receptor beta chains below, sequenced in a study of regulatory T cells in long-lasting Graves disease. Regarding time point: newly diagnosed GD, antithyroid drugs for less than 3 months. RNA isolated from PBMCs was used to make the TCR library. Libraries of TCR beta came from iRepertoire HTBI primers plus Arm-PCR of CDR3 regions. TCRdb reprocessed the multiplex PCR reads via MiXCR and lists one record per CDR3 protein. Among 520,000 or so distinct CDR3 sequences listed, 9.5% to 15% were seen once. The data also belong to a second study, concerning T cells in Graves' hyperthyroidism and ophthalmopathy.

Sequenced material: peripheral blood mononuclear cells (PBMCs), taken at new diagnosis, from a patient treated with antithyroid drugs. The source of these receptors is a woman between 25 and 40 years old with Graves disease.

This clonotype has a handful of counts. The CDR3 sequence: CASSWGGGSNQPQHF. The CDR3 coding sequence is TGTGCCAGCAGCTGGGGGGGAGGCAGCAATCAGCCCCAGCATTTT. The V call is TRBV5-6, the J call TRBJ1-5; maybe TRBD1 (5 bases). The CDR3 has 15 residues. V lost 3 bases to trimming and J lost 1 base, with 11 bases between them. The germline V gene encodes CDR1 SGHDT and CDR2 YYEEEE.

The chain has TRBV27 and TRBJ2-7; TRBD1 or TRBD2 may be the D gene (6 bases each). Trimming removed 7 bases at V and 2 bases at J, with 24 bases between. The CDR3 extends over 17 amino acids. Germline V CDR1 and CDR2: MNHEY, SMNVEV (reference sequence). CDR3 sequence (DNA): TGTGCCAGCAAACCGGGACTGACTACCTCAGGGGCCTACGAGCAGTACTTC. Protein product: CASKPGLTTSGAYEQYF.

V and J are TRBV5-5 and TRBJ2-2; 9 bases map to TRBD2. The germline CDR1 and CDR2 sequences are SGHKS and YYEKEE (reference sequence). With V trimmed by 3 bases and J by 4 bases, 7 bases remained unmatched. This CDR3 contains 16 residues. The CDR3 DNA follows: TGTGCCAGCAGCTCCATCAGCGGGAGGAGCACCGGGGAGCTGTTTTTT. Amino acid sequence: CASSSISGRSTGELFF.

This clonotype turned up a few times. The CDR3, as DNA: TGCAGCGTTGAAAGAAGCCGAACGGAGACCCAGTACTTC. Its protein product is CSVERSRTETQYF. The chain uses TRBV29-1 and TRBJ2-5; D ambiguous. Trimming removed 2 bases from V and 5 bases from J, with 12 bases in between. Germline lookup yields CDR1 SQVTM and CDR2 ANQGSEA. This CDR3 is 13 amino acids long.

This clonotype was detected many times. The rearrangement uses TRBV12-3 or TRBV12-4 and TRBJ2-1, with 7 bases aligning to TRBD2. J lost 6 bases, V lost 6 bases, and 11 bases had no gene match. The CDR3 contains 15 residues. The CDR3 DNA is TGTGCCAGCAGCCAAGACTCGCGGGAGCCCAATGAGCAGTTCTTC. Translation gives CASSQDSREPNEQFF.

This clonotype has ten or more counts. The J gene is TRBJ2-7, the V gene TRBV19; TRBD1 aligns across 7 bases. The V and J ends lost 7 bases and 3 bases, in that order; junction bases with no gene match: 6. From germline, CDR1 is LNHDA and CDR2 SQIVND (reference sequence). The CDR3 consists of 13 residues. The DNA for the CDR3 is TGTGCCAGTATGTGGACAGGCGGCTACGAGCAGTACTTC. Residues: CASMWTGGYEQYF.

This clonotype has at least ten counts. V is TRBV13 and J is TRBJ2-5; TRBD1 matches at 11 bases. V was clipped by 2 bases and J by 4 bases; unmatched bases: 6. The CDR3 runs 16 residues. The germline CDR1 and CDR2 sequences are PRHDT and FYEKMQ (reference sequence). The CDR3: CASSLRGQGASETQYF. In DNA form, the CDR3 reads TGTGCCAGCAGCTTACGAGGACAGGGGGCATCAGAGACCCAGTACTTC.

This clonotype was counted many times. The J gene is TRBJ2-7, the V gene TRBV28; TRBD1 might be the D (6 bases). Germline V gene data show CDR1 as MDHEN and CDR2 as SYDVKM. This CDR3 has 18 amino acids. V lost 2 bases and J 0 bases, leaving 20 bases between the germline ends. Here the CDR3 DNA reads TGTGCCAGCAGTTTACCGTTTACCAGGGGCCTGAGCTCCTACGAGCAGTACTTC. Residues: CASSLPFTRGLSSYEQYF.

This clonotype was counted many times. This rearrangement joins TRBV7-9 to TRBJ1-2; 7 bases are a match to TRBD1. The CDR3 covers 16 residues. Germline V lookup: CDR1 SEHNR, CDR2 FQNEAQ (reference sequence). V was pared by 1 base and J by 1 base, with 6 bases of the junction left unmatched. The CDR3 DNA sequence: TGTGCCAGCAGCTTAGAGCGGGGGACAGTTAACTATGGCTACACCTTC. Residues: CASSLERGTVNYGYTF.

This clonotype occurred many times. V and J are TRBV20-1 and TRBJ1-2, with 10 nucleotides matching TRBD1. Trimming at V came to 3 bases and at J to 8 bases, leaving 6 bases not matched to a gene. Germline CDR1 DFQATT, CDR2 SNEGSKA (reference sequence). The CDR3 runs 13 residues. The CDR3 protein is CSARTGGAEGYTF. DNA for the CDR3: TGCAGTGCTAGGACAGGGGGCGCGGAAGGCTACACCTTC.